This T cell receptor (beta chain) appears in the sequencing data of a study of post-analysis software for immune sequencing data. This clonotype was observed once. TCR beta cDNA libraries had unique molecular identifiers. TCRdb reprocessed the PCR reads via MiXCR and lists one record per CDR3 protein. Of approximately 660,000 distinct CDR3 sequences in the sample, approximately 60% were seen once. Specimen: blood. The receptor was derived from a girl aged 2-10 years with multiple sclerosis.

CDR3 sequence: CASSPTGLGAFF. CDR3 DNA sequence: TGTGCCAGCAGCCCTACAGGGTTGGGAGCTTTCTTT. The gene calls are TRBV12-3 or TRBV12-4 and TRBJ1-1; perhaps TRBD1 as D (6 bases). Trimming removed 6 bases at V and 10 bases at J, with 15 bases between. The CDR3 spans 12 residues.